The 8 T cell receptor beta chains in this list originate from one sample, sequenced in a study of blood T cell repertoires in COVID-19. Clones were sequenced by immunoSEQ multiplex PCR, and TCRdb holds only the in-frame ones, with some missing. In the table there are more than 70,000 clones, approximately 86% of which are singletons. Sequencing was done on a sample of peripheral blood. All receptors come from a man aged 80 or over with active or convalescent COVID-19.

This chain joins TRBV7-2 and TRBJ2-1; TRBD2 aligns across 12 bases. The V gene's germline CDR1 is SGHTA and CDR2 FQGNSA. The CDR3 totals 15 residues. The ends lost 4 bases at V and 7 bases at J; junction bases unmatched: 5. The CDR3 bases are TGTGCCAGCAGCTCTAGCGGGAGGGCCGGTAATGAGCAGTTCTTC. It is translated as CASSSSGRAGNEQFF.

The chain couples TRBV5-1 to TRBJ2-7, with 7 positions matching TRBD1. The V gene's germline CDR1 is SGHRS and CDR2 YFSETQ. V trimming: 4 bases; J trimming: 7 bases; junction bases outside the gene matches: 5. CDR3 length equals 12 residues. CDR3 nucleotides: TGCGCCAGCAGCACAGGGGTGGGGGAGCAGTACTTC. Its protein is CASSTGVGEQYF.

J is TRBJ1-2 and V is TRBV18, with TRBD1 identical over 7 bases. CDR3 length: 18 amino acids. V gave up 3 bases and J gave up 5 bases; unmatched junction bases: 18. Germline CDR1 reads KGHSH; CDR2 reads LQKENI. This chain's CDR3 is CASSPTNRVTGELYGYTF. Written as DNA, the CDR3 is TGTGCCAGCTCACCGACGAACAGGGTAACAGGGGAGCTATATGGCTACACCTTC.

The V gene is TRBV19, the J gene TRBJ1-2, with 11 bases aligning to TRBD1. V trimming: 2 bases; J trimming: 6 bases; junction bases outside the gene matches: 8. The CDR3 spans 16 residues. Per the germline V gene, CDR1 is LNHDA and CDR2 is SQIVND (reference sequence). CDR3 nucleotide sequence: TGTGCCAGTAGTATAATGGGCTGGACAGGGGGCGATGGCTACACCTTC. It specifies CASSIMGWTGGDGYTF. The full variable domain, completed using reference TRBV19 and TRBJ1-2, is DGGITQSPKYLFRKEGQNVTLSCEQNLNHDAMYWYRQDPGQGLRLIYYSQIVNDFQKGDIAEGYSVSREKKESFPLTVTSAQKNPTAFYLCASSIMGWTGGDGYTFGSGTRLTVV.

This clone was recorded once. This chain connects TRBV28 to TRBJ2-4; TRBD2 aligns across 7 bases. The CDR3 runs to 17 residues. The V segment lost 7 bases and the J segment 1 base; nucleotides outside the gene matches: 13. CDR1 MDHEN and CDR2 SYDVKM come from the germline V gene. The CDR3 DNA follows: TGTGCCAGCACCCGACGCGGGGGAGGAATGGCCAAAAACATTCAGTACTTC. Its translation is CASTRRGGGMAKNIQYF.

This rearrangement joins TRBV7-8 to TRBJ1-2; D is perhaps TRBD1 (6 bases). CDR1 is SGHVS, CDR2 FQNEAQ, per germline. Trimming took off 1 base at V and 3 bases at J, with 12 bases between the two ends. The CDR3 totals 15 residues. The CDR3 region has the DNA TGTGCCAGCAGCTTAGTTGGGGGGGGCGACTATGGCTACACCTTC. Its protein is CASSLVGGGDYGYTF. Full variable domain (remainder filled in from reference TRBV7-8 and TRBJ1-2): GAGVSQSPRYKVAKRGQDVALRCDPISGHVSLFWYQQALGQGPEFLTYFQNEAQLDKSGLPSDRFFAERPEGSVSTLKIQRTQQEDSAVYLCASSLVGGGDYGYTFGSGTRLTVV.

J is TRBJ2-1 and V is TRBV11-3; 10 bases align to TRBD1. The V gene end was trimmed by 4 bases and the J gene end by 4 bases; junction bases not matched to a gene: 7. There are 16 residues in the CDR3. The germline V gene encodes CDR1 SGHNT and CDR2 YENEEA. The CDR3 here is CASSSTGTGAYNEQFF. The CDR3 nucleotides read TGTGCCAGCAGCTCAACCGGGACAGGGGCTTACAATGAGCAGTTCTTC.

The CDR3 protein is CASSLGANQPQHF. CDR3 DNA: TGTGCCAGCAGCTTAGGGGCCAATCAGCCCCAGCATTTT. The chain is built from TRBV7-3 and TRBJ1-5; tentative D call: TRBD1 (5 bases). Germline V gene sequence: CDR1 SGHTA, CDR2 FQGTGA. This CDR3 comprises 13 residues. V lost 2 bases to trimming and J lost 3 bases, with 5 bases between them.